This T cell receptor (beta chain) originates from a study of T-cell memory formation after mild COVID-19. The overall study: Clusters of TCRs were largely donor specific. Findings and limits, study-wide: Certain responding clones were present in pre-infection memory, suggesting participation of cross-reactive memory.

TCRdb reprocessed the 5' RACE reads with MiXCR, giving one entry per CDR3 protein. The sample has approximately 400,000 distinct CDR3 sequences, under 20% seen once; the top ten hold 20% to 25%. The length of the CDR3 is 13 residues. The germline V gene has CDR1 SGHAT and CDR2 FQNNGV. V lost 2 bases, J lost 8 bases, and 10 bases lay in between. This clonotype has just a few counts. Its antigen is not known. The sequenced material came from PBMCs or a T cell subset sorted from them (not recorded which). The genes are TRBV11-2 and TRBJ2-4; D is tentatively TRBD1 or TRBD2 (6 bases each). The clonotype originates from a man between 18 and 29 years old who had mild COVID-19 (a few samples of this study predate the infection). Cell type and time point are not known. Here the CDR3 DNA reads TGTGCCAGCAGCTTATCGGGGGCAGACATTCAGTACTTC. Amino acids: CASSLSGADIQYF.